Presented here are 10 T cell receptor beta chains from one specimen sequenced in a study. TCRdb recomputed calls from the 5' RACE reads with MiXCR, one row per CDR3 protein. This table holds 60,000 to 65,000 distinct CDR3 sequences, 20% to 25% found once. Sequenced sample: memory CD4+ T cells sorted from a lymph node. The subset denotes: memory CD4+ T cells, CD4+CD45RO+CD25-. The receptors derive from a female donor with breast cancer.

This clonotype was picked up a small number of times. The rearrangement uses TRBV5-1 and TRBJ2-7; tentatively, D is TRBD1 (6 bases). Per the germline V gene, CDR1 is SGHRS and CDR2 is YFSETQ. Trimming stripped 4 bases from V and 3 bases from J, with 20 bases between. The CDR3 is 16 amino acids. CDR3 loop: CASSDPYRDRGYEQYF. The CDR3 bases are TGCGCCAGCAGCGATCCTTACAGGGACCGTGGCTACGAGCAGTACTTC.

Turning to this clonotype: This may arise from a read error, as a much more abundant clone is one base away. The chain uses TRBV7-9 and TRBJ1-2, with TRBD1 identical over 7 bases. Germline CDR1 SEHNR, CDR2 FQNEAQ (reference sequence). This CDR3 is 17 amino acids long. CDR3 nucleotides: TGTGCCAGCAGACCCCCACCGACTTCACAGGGGCGATATGACTACACCTTC. The encoded protein is CASRPPPTSQGRYDYTF. Filled out from reference TRBV7-9 and TRBJ1-2, the complete variable domain reads DTGVSQNPRHKITKRGQNVTFRCDPISEHNRLYWYRQTLGQGPEFLTYFQNEAQLEKSRLLSDRFSAERPKGSFSTLEIQRTEQGDSAMYLCASRPPPTSQGRYDYTFGSGTRLTVV.

Remarks on this clonotype: One base away lies a much larger clone, so this may be a sequencing read error. The conserved closing phenylalanine or tryptophan is absent in this CDR3, likely reflecting a read error. The chain is built from TRBV5-1 and TRBJ1-1; the D gene is possibly TRBD1 (5 bases). V was pared by 0 bases and J by 4 bases, with 10 bases between. Germline V gives CDR1 SGHRS, CDR2 YFSETQ. The CDR3 sequence is 14 residues long. The CDR3 loop reads CASSLVTGTTEAFS. CDR3 nucleotide sequence: TGCGCCAGCAGCTTGGTTACGGGGACCACTGAAGCTTTCTCT.

The CDR3 coding sequence is TGTGCCAGTAGTACGGCAGCGGGCGTAGCTTACAATGAGCAGTTCTTC. It codes for CASSTAAGVAYNEQFF. The chain links TRBV19 to TRBJ2-1; D is perhaps TRBD2 (6 bases). The CDR3 is 16 amino acids. Germline assignment: CDR1 LNHDA and CDR2 SQIVND (reference sequence). Between the trimmed V and J ends, which lost 4 bases and 4 bases, there was a span of 17 bases.

This clonotype has only a few counts. This sequence joins TRBV20-1 and TRBJ2-3; TRBD2 matches 8 bases. CDR1 is DFQATT, CDR2 SNEGSKA, per germline (reference sequence). CDR3 length: 17 residues. After removal of 0 bases from V and 5 bases from J, the junction contained 13 bases not matched to a gene. The CDR3 reads CSARDLLVAGMVDTQYF. CDR3 nucleotide sequence: TGCAGTGCTAGAGACCTCTTGGTAGCGGGAATGGTAGATACGCAGTATTTT.

Concerning this clonotype itself: Sequence at one end of the junction differs from germline and may be a read error. The chain uses TRBV5-1 and TRBJ2-7; a possible D gene is TRBD2 (5 bases). Germline V gene data show CDR1 as SGHRS and CDR2 as YFSETQ. CDR3 length equals 13 residues. This chain's CDR3 is CASSRPPTREQDF. The CDR3 region has the DNA TGCGCCAGCAGCCGTCCCCCTACTAGGGAGCAGGACTTC.

The V gene is TRBV7-3, the J gene TRBJ2-2; D might be TRBD2 (5 bases). V gave up 4 bases and J gave up 4 bases, with 10 bases separating them. In germline, CDR1 is SGHTA, CDR2 FQGTGA. This CDR3 comprises 14 residues. The CDR3: CASSYSGITGELFF. CDR3 coding DNA: TGTGCCAGCAGCTACAGCGGAATCACCGGGGAGCTGTTTTTT.

V is TRBV7-2 and J is TRBJ2-1; D is unclear. CDR1 is SGHTA, CDR2 FQGNSA, per germline. The CDR3 runs 15 residues. The V end was cut by 5 bases, the J end by 0 bases, with 11 bases between. CDR3: CASSDPPGSYNEQFF. CDR3 DNA: TGTGCCAGCAGCGACCCACCGGGCTCCTACAATGAGCAGTTCTTC.

This clonotype was observed a handful of times. The rearrangement links TRBV6-2 or TRBV6-3 to TRBJ1-5; D not resolved. The V gene's germline CDR1 is MNHEY and CDR2 SVGEGT. Trimming stripped 4 bases from V and 6 bases from J, with 13 bases between. This CDR3 has 14 amino acids. CDR3 nucleotides: TGTGCCAGCAGTTTGAGTGGTGATGGTCAGCCCCAGCATTTT. Amino acids: CASSLSGDGQPQHF.

The rearrangement uses TRBV7-2 and TRBJ1-4; perhaps TRBD1 as D (6 bases). CDR1 SGHTA and CDR2 FQGNSA come from the germline V gene. Deletions cut 3 bases from V and 3 bases from J, with 8 bases between. The CDR3 loop spans 14 amino acids. CDR3 residues: CASSFQGSNEKLFF. The CDR3 DNA sequence: TGTGCCAGCAGCTTTCAGGGGTCTAATGAAAAACTGTTTTTT.